This is a list of T cell receptor beta chains from one sample in a study of T cells after yellow fever vaccination. TCRdb re-called the 5' RACE reads through MiXCR, storing one row per CDR3 protein. The table lists hundreds of thousands of distinct CDR3 sequences, 21% of them singletons. The sequencing here drew on PBMCs, taken roughly 23 days after the first yellow fever vaccination. These receptors all stem from a man younger than 30 who received the YFV17D yellow fever vaccine. CDR3s include the opening cysteine and the closing phenylalanine or tryptophan. Each record gives: clone size, J gene, V gene, D gene, CDR3 DNA, CDR3 protein. The D gene is left open where the match is weak. The listing skips clone size in some rows; elsewhere it reads once, few, many or a size class.

>many|TRBJ1-1|TRBV11-1|.
TGTGCCAGCAGCTTTCGGGCGAACACTGAAGCTTTCTTT
CASSFRANTEAFF
>.|TRBJ1-1|TRBV10-3|.
TGTGCCATCAGCCCCCAGGGGTCCACTGAAGCTTTCTTT
CAISPQGSTEAFF
>few|TRBJ1-6|TRBV27|.
TGTGCCAGCAGCCTCAGGGTTGGCAATTCACCCCTCCACTTT
CASSLRVGNSPLHF
>.|TRBJ2-5|TRBV24-1|.
TGTGCCACCAGTGATAGTCTCCGGGAGACCCAGTACTTC
CATSDSLRETQYF
>few|TRBJ2-5|TRBV7-9|.
TGTGCCAGCAGCTTCGGGACACTGACAGAGACCCAGTACTTC
CASSFGTLTETQYF
>few|TRBJ2-5|TRBV6-5|.
TGTGCCAGCAGTTTCGAACTTGGGGACCTCCAAGAGACCCAGTACTTC
CASSFELGDLQETQYF
>once|TRBJ2-1|TRBV19|.
TGTGCCAGTAGTATTTGGCCCCTCAACAATGAGCAGTTCTTC
CASSIWPLNNEQFF
>once|TRBJ2-2|TRBV7-3|.
TGTGCCAGCAGCCCCCAAGGGGCCACCGGGGAGCTGTTTTTT
CASSPQGATGELFF
>few|TRBJ2-2|TRBV11-2|.
TGTGCCAGCCGGGGAACAGGGCAAACTTCGAACACCGGGGAGCTGTTTTTT
CASRGTGQTSNTGELFF
>.|TRBJ2-1|TRBV10-2|.
TGCGCCAGCAGGGAGGGACAGCACAATGAGCAGTTCTTC
CASREGQHNEQFF
>few|TRBJ2-1|TRBV6-5|.
TGTGCCAGCAGTTACTCGCCGCGAATCAATGAGCAGTTCTTC
CASSYSPRINEQFF
>.|TRBJ1-2|TRBV11-2|TRBD1
TGTGCCAGCAGCGCGGACAGGGGCCACTATGGCTACACCTTC
CASSADRGHYGYTF
>.|TRBJ2-3|TRBV6-1|.
TGTGCCAGCATCCGGACTGCTGATAGCACAGATACGCAGTATTTT
CASIRTADSTDTQYF
>.|TRBJ2-2|TRBV12-3/TRBV12-4|.
TGTGCCAGCAGTCTACCCGGGAAGGAGGGCACCGGGGAGCTGTTTTTT
CASSLPGKEGTGELFF
>.|TRBJ2-2|TRBV6-2/TRBV6-3|.
TGTGCCAGCAGTTACTCGAAGATACCGAACACCGGGGAGCTGTTTTTT
CASSYSKIPNTGELFF
>few|TRBJ1-5|TRBV28|.
TGTGCCAGCAAGGTTGGGGGCGCAGGGCAGCCCCAGCATTTT
CASKVGGAGQPQHF
>few|TRBJ2-5|TRBV3-1|.
TGTGCCAGCAGCCAGTATGCGGTGCAAGAGACCCAGTACTTC
CASSQYAVQETQYF
>.|TRBJ2-7|TRBV5-5|TRBD1
TGTGCCAGGGGCCCGGGACAGGGGGACTACGAGCAGTACTTC
CARGPGQGDYEQYF
>few|TRBJ2-1|TRBV20-1|.
TGCAGTGCCGGCAATGAGCAGTTCTTC
CSAGNEQFF
>many|TRBJ2-5|TRBV7-2|TRBD2
TGTGCCAGCAGCCCACGACTAGCGGGGGGCCAAGAGACCCAGTACTTC
CASSPRLAGGQETQYF
>.|TRBJ1-2|TRBV19|.
TGTGCCAGTAGTGAGGAGGGGAACCGGCATGGCTACACCTTC
CASSEEGNRHGYTF
>few|TRBJ1-2|TRBV15|.
TGTGCCACCAGCAGAGATTATACCACTAACTATGGCTACACCTTC
CATSRDYTTNYGYTF
>.|TRBJ1-1|TRBV18|.
TGTGCCAGCTCACCGGTCCCGGGCCACATGAACACTGAAGCTTTCTTT
CASSPVPGHMNTEAFF
>.|TRBJ2-3|TRBV7-9|.
TGTGCCAGCAGCGTAGGGGACTCGGGATGGTATGATACGCAGTATTTT
CASSVGDSGWYDTQYF
>.|TRBJ2-1|TRBV7-2|TRBD2
TGTGCCAGCAGCTTAGGAGTAGCGGGGGGGCCCTACAATGAGCAGTTCTTC
CASSLGVAGGPYNEQFF
>.|TRBJ2-3|TRBV6-1|.
TGTGCCAGCAGTGAACCGACAGGCAGGTGGTCGAATACGCAGTATTTT
CASSEPTGRWSNTQYF
>.|TRBJ2-5|TRBV5-4|TRBD2
TGTGCCAGCAGCTTGCCCCCCACAACACTAGCTTCCCCTCTAGCGGGGGGCCAAGAGACCCAGTACTTC
CASSLPPTTLASPLAGGQETQYF
>few|TRBJ2-1|TRBV12-3/TRBV12-4|TRBD1
TGTGCCAGCAGGGCAGGGACAGCCGATGAGCAGTTCTTC
CASRAGTADEQFF
>.|TRBJ1-2|TRBV4-3|TRBD1
TGCGCCAGCAGCCACCTCCGGGACAGGGGAGTTAACTATGGCTACACCTTC
CASSHLRDRGVNYGYTF
>.|TRBJ2-2|TRBV29-1|TRBD2
TGCAGCGTTGCCCCGGGACTACCTTCCACCGGGGAGCTGTTTTTT
CSVAPGLPSTGELFF
>many|TRBJ2-3|TRBV12-3/TRBV12-4|.
TGTGCCAGCATTAAGGGGGACATCTACCCTAGCACAGATACGCAGTATTTT
CASIKGDIYPSTDTQYF
>.|TRBJ2-6|TRBV27|.
TGTGCCAGCAGTTTATTGGCAGGGTCCGGGGCCAACGTCCTGACTTTC
CASSLLAGSGANVLTF
>few|TRBJ2-3|TRBV5-1|.
TGCGCCAGCAGCTGGACAGACAGCACAGATACGCAGTATTTT
CASSWTDSTDTQYF
>.|TRBJ1-3|TRBV30|.
TGTGCCTGGAGTTCCGGGCTGGGAAACACCATATATTTT
CAWSSGLGNTIYF
>.|TRBJ2-2|TRBV27|TRBD1
TGTGCCAGCAGTTTGACAGGGCACACCGGGGAGCAGTTTTTT
CASSLTGHTGEQFF
>many|TRBJ2-1|TRBV20-1|TRBD2
TGCAGTGCTACGGGGGGGCCCCCCAATGAGCAGTTCTTC
CSATGGPPNEQFF
>few|TRBJ2-5|TRBV5-1|.
TGCGCCAGCGGAAACCAAGAGACCCAGTACTTC
CASGNQETQYF
>few|TRBJ2-7|TRBV21-1|.
TGTGCCAGCAGCAATAAGGCAGCCGGTTCGGTCGAGCAGTACTTC
CASSNKAAGSVEQYF
>.|TRBJ1-2|TRBV7-2|.
TGTGCCAGCAGCTTAGTGACGAACGGGGGCTACACCTTC
CASSLVTNGGYTF
>.|TRBJ1-4|TRBV7-2|.
TGTGCCAGCAGCCAAACAGCGATCGATGAAAAACTGTTTTTT
CASSQTAIDEKLFF
>.|TRBJ2-1|TRBV6-1|.
TGTGCCAGCAGTAGAGCGGTCACCAATGAGCAGTTCTTC
CASSRAVTNEQFF